The sequence of this TCR beta chain was determined in a study of blood T cell repertoires in COVID-19. Study-level background: COVID-19 samples collected from the United States, Italy and Spain covered acute and convalescent phases. Sources were T cells, B-cell-depleted T cells, or PBMCs; the material itself was cDNA or gDNA.

Study processing details: Amplified reference gene primers provided the basis for estimating nucleated cell counts. Only in-frame clones appear in the TCRdb table, and some are missing; sequencing was by immunoSEQ multiplex PCR. That table supplies the V and J calls and clone size; D and trimming were determined from the DNA. The data contain around 230,000 clones, over 80% of them singletons. Germline lookup yields CDR1 MNHNY and CDR2 SVGAGI (reference sequence). The CDR3 has 15 residues. V shed 4 bases and J 4 bases; nucleotides not matched to a gene: 5. The chain uses TRBV6-6 and TRBJ2-2; TRBD1 matches 8 bases. Sequenced: peripheral blood. This clonotype was sampled from a woman in her 70s with active or convalescent COVID-19. The CDR3 DNA is TGTGCCAGCAGTTTCGACAGGGGCGGCACCGGGGAGCTGTTTTTT. Amino acids: CASSFDRGGTGELFF.